This TCR beta chain was captured by sequencing in a study of T-cell reconstitution after alpha-beta-depleted transplantation in children. V was clipped by 5 bases and J by 0 bases, with 14 bases between them. The CDR3 has 15 residues. Germline CDR1 reads MNHEY; CDR2 reads SVGAGI. This sample's TCRbeta library carried unique molecular identifier barcodes. TCRdb called the PCR reads again in MiXCR, with one record for every CDR3 protein. The sample records 350,000 to 450,000 distinct CDR3 sequences, roughly 20% being singletons. This TCR was sampled from a human donor who donated a stem cell graft to a child with acute myeloid leukemia. V is TRBV6-5 and J is TRBJ2-7, with D unresolved. The sample here was PBMCs from the stem cell graft donor, taken from the stem cell graft. CDR3 nucleotide sequence: TGTGCCAGCAGTACCCGACGTCCCGACTCCTACGAGCAGTACTTC. Protein product: CASSTRRPDSYEQYF.